This TCR beta chain is drawn from a study of human T cells and chemical hapten exposure. For the study at large: Patches with 0.01% DPC went on the upper back, and the tests were read at 6 days.

Time point here: patch test 2, 6 weeks after DPC sensitization. Indicated treatment: therapeutic diphenylcyclopropenone sensitization with weekly scalp DPC. Individual cDNA molecules in this library carried unique molecular identifiers. TCRdb re-analysed the RACE reads in MiXCR, keeping a single row per CDR3 protein. The repertoire holds approximately 68,000 distinct CDR3 sequences, with 6.5% to 10% as singletons. The CDR3 extends over 15 amino acids. V lost 0 bases and J lost 6; bases outside the gene matches: 4. This chain connects TRBV12-3 or TRBV12-4 to TRBJ2-3; 9 bases line up with TRBD2. The clonotype was recovered from a woman aged 50 to 60 with alopecia areata. Some clones in this sample may be carry-over from other donors' samples. Sequenced here: whole blood, sampled in connection with sensitization to the hapten diphenylcyclopropenone (DPC). CDR3 loop: CASSLAGTSMDTQYF. The CDR3 coding sequence is TGTGCCAGCAGTTTAGCGGGGACTAGCATGGATACGCAGTATTTT.